A single T cell receptor beta chain is shown here with its context. Antigen specificity is unknown. V was trimmed by 0 bases and J by 6 bases, leaving 11 bases between them. The CDR3 spans 13 residues. Germline CDR1 reads SQVTM; CDR2 reads ANQGSEA. The sample originates from a study of identical twins. Study-wide points: There were fewer insertions in abundant cord blood beta clonotypes, but memory repertoires showed no such pattern.

A universal primer binding site was introduced by template switching. The final cDNA contained unique molecular identifiers. TCRdb reprocessed the 5' RACE reads with MiXCR, giving one entry per CDR3 protein. Of about 190,000 distinct CDR3 sequences listed, 15% to 20% are singletons. This sample was also put to use in a study of T cells expressing NK-cell markers. This second study says: Leadership of the CD3+CD56-NKG2C+ fraction also belonged to these clonotypes in four donors.

This TCR was recovered from a young woman in good health. The material sequenced was CD8+ T cells sorted from blood. This rearrangement joins TRBV29-1 to TRBJ1-2, with D unresolved. The CDR3 DNA follows: TGCAGCGTTGAAGATCAGTTAGGGAATGGCTACACCTTC. Protein: CSVEDQLGNGYTF.